This T cell receptor (beta chain) was observed in a study of cytomegalovirus exposure and HLA in healthy donors (dated by TCRdb to 2015 to 2018). Regarding the research as a whole: An earlier analysis of roughly 570 of the donors reported approximately 300 Gb of sequence data and 117 million unique TCR beta sequences obtained from about 179 million T cells. An earlier analysis of 587 of the donors used high-throughput TCR beta sequencing to judge whether each TCR beta V gene segment behaved as functional or pseudogenic. Typing coverage varied by locus: roughly 620-640 donors for A, B, C, DRB1 and DQB1; some 520 for DQA1; about 590 for DPA1; approximately 450 for DPB1. Across under 500 genotyped donors of the cohort, an average of approximately 240,000 unique TCR beta nucleotide sequences per donor were sequenced, and around 19% of those sequences were non-productive. In a later genetic analysis, genome-wide SNP genotypes for about 65% of the roughly 700 donors were used, and that subset was treated as a discovery cohort. In a later analysis, previously published TCR beta repertoires from 500 to 750 donors were re-analyzed and high-resolution HLA genotyping was added so that TCR occurrence patterns could be studied. Roughly five DR-DQ haplotypes were handled as single units for association and clustering, since linkage in the cohort was strong. The T cell repertoires of around 730 subjects were profiled by immunosequencing and related to cytomegalovirus serostatus. Donor age, sex, ethnicity and CMV serostatus were compiled alongside the repertoire data. In the later analysis, no new phenotypic data were used to find candidate immune exposures; instead, reliance was placed on TCR beta sequences and their occurrence across donors. Class I and class II HLA loci were covered by the typing at four-digit resolution. The genetic ancestry cluster associated with self-reported Caucasian donors included about 84% of the roughly 400 genotyped donors. Roughly 300 gigabases of sequencing data and roughly 90 million unique TCR sequences were included in an early release covering 550 to 800 HLA-typed donors. In addition to the first cohort of 650 to 800 subjects, a separate validation cohort of some 120 different subjects was used. The study combined high-throughput TCR immunosequencing, statistical association of individual TCRs with disease status, and machine learning to predict cytomegalovirus infection status. All discovery cohort repertoires had been generated using a single sequencing platform. The aim of the study was to test whether cataloging public T cell receptors could identify signatures of past pathogen exposure.

The germline V gene provides CDR1 SGDLS and CDR2 YYNGEE. V and J lose 0 bases and 1 base, and a span of 12 bases separates them. Spanning cysteine to phenylalanine, the CDR3 consists of 16 amino acids. The DNA shown is the 48-base CDR3, in frame from base 1. The full study reports these points: Assigning TCR associations to individual alleles was difficult when HLA alleles, especially DR and DQ, strongly co-occurred. A later analysis found that TCR association rates varied across HLA loci, with DRB1 alleles showing the most associated TCRs and HLA-C alleles the fewest. Because the 87-base-pair reads could not distinguish some IMGT-functional V segments, including TRBV6-2 and TRBV6-3, those segments were excluded. A cluster of highly shared sequence variants was judged likely to be a technical artifact of the sequencing pipeline. Immune exposure information for the cohort was limited to CMV serostatus. Because HLA typing was unavailable for some donors at each locus, only the typed subset was used in association tests. In an earlier analysis of some 550 of the donors, most TCR beta V segments were observed in productive rearrangements about 90% or about 30% of the time, broadly matching IMGT annotations. In a later analysis, several top co-occurrence clusters were reported to appear linked to parvovirus B19, influenza, CMV and Epstein-Barr virus. According to the authors, the approach could potentially be generalized to other disease states and immunological phenotypes. At a false discovery rate of 0.05, a later analysis linked 16,951 TCR beta sequences to specific HLA alleles. About 17 rarely observed V segments, including chromosome 9 orphons, were excluded from the earlier analysis of approximately 500 of the donors because counts were too low. In a later genetic analysis, fewer N-insertions in productive TCRs were reported among donors in an Asian-associated ancestry cluster than the roughly 710-donor mean. A further reported finding was that TCR beta sequences accurately predicted the HLA-A and HLA-B alleles for most subjects in the first cohort. The classifier was reported to diagnose cytomegalovirus status with high specificity and sensitivity in both the original and validation cohorts. This cohort had only TCR beta chains sequenced, and the lack of alpha or paired-chain data limited which features could be detected. In vitro tests confirmed that a few of the cytomegalovirus-associated TCR beta chains recognize cytomegalovirus antigens. Most TCR sequences were seen in very few donors, while some public TCRs were found in many individuals. Linkage disequilibrium might explain the correlated functional status among segregating V segments, but an unknown experimental factor could not be excluded. In a later analysis, most CMV-associated TCR beta chains were found to appear HLA-restricted, with HLA associations seemingly driven largely by CMV exposure. A later analysis found that HLA-associated TCR beta chains were more clonally expanded and had lower generation probabilities than equally common non-associated chains. An association between a missense DCLRE1C variant and V-gene and J-gene trimming of TCR beta chains was found in a later genetic analysis and replicated in an independent cohort. Sequencing depth was assumed to be roughly uniform across donors in the presence/absence analyses, though that assumption may not hold. A total of fewer than 200 TCR beta chains were listed by the study as associated with cytomegalovirus.

The library was generated by the immunoSEQ multiplex PCR assay. For the multiplex PCR, a mixture combining 60 forward primers for TCR Vbeta segments and 13 reverse primers for TCR Jbeta segments was used. The CDR3 region of rearranged TCR beta genes was amplified from genomic DNA by a multiplex PCR assay. The amplified TCR beta libraries were sequenced on the Illumina HiSeq System as 87-base-pair reads. The study's own analysis went as follows. Across the 500 to 750 repertoires, a later analysis counted around 80 million unique TCR beta chains, around 11 million of which were shared by at least two donors. Raw reads were error-corrected and collapsed into unique sequences with a nearest-neighbor algorithm that merged closely related sequences to remove PCR and sequencing errors. V, D and J gene segments were assigned by aligning CDR3 sequences to IMGT reference sequences. For a sequence to be retained, a match of at least six nucleotides to both a V gene segment and a J gene segment was required. A rearrangement was called productive if the CDR3 had no stop codons and remained in frame with V and J, and every other rearrangement was called non-productive. CDR3 was defined by IMGT convention, running from the second conserved V-encoded cysteine to the conserved J-encoded phenylalanine. The earlier analysis of about 610 of the donors excluded any sequence lacking an unambiguous match to a single V gene segment. In an earlier analysis of 450 to 700 of the donors, V segments were called functional above 56.7% productive rearrangements and were called segregating when the between-donor standard deviation exceeded 5%. A statistical classification framework was built for diagnosing cytomegalovirus status from the catalog of TCR beta chain sequences. A later analysis assigned V and J genes by comparing TCR nucleotide sequences with IMGT/GENE-DB human TR gene sequences. In a later analysis, CDR3 sequences and most-parsimonious VDJ recombination scenarios were assigned using the TCRdist pipeline. In a later analysis, each TCR beta chain was defined by its CDR3 amino acid sequence together with its V-gene family, and reads lacking a unique V-gene family were excluded. As a way to deal with suspected cross-contamination and a sequencing artifact, a later analysis dropped hundreds of nucleotide sequences that were highly shared and had low generation probability. A later analysis calculated a clonal expansion index for each public chain from normalized within-repertoire ranks of inferred template counts. A later analysis computed generation probabilities with a VDJ recombination model fitted to out-of-frame rearrangements, and checked the results against IGoR. In a later analysis, TCR-TCR, TCR-HLA and TCR-CMV co-occurrence was scored with hypergeometric tests, and a repertoire-size bias correction was applied to TCR pairs. In a later analysis, false discovery rates were estimated by permuting HLA or CMV assignments 20 times. In a later analysis, co-occurring TCRs were grouped with DBSCAN, and TCRdist sequence similarity was added when clustering was performed within HLA-allele-positive subsets. Repertoires with fewer than 30,000 or more than 120,000 public chains were left out of co-occurrence clustering, as were about 5 repertoires with anomalous nucleotide sharing. In its TCRdb copy, this immuneACCESS table keeps in-frame sequences only and misses some clones. Where compared with another copy, unresolved V genes explain less than half of these, and the others have no known cause. The V and J calls and clone size were taken over from that table, and D and trimming were inferred from the DNA. Present in this sample are 150,000 or so clones, roughly 10% of which were seen just once. The ten largest clones capture approximately 1.7% of the sample.

In total, approximately 610 healthy bone marrow donors made up the cohort. At the time of sampling, all cohort members were nominally healthy, though unrecorded immune exposures were likely present. The donor was CMV seronegative and was included in the group of a few hundred seronegative cohort members. Every donor gave a peripheral blood sample, and the peripheral blood mononuclear cells from that sample were used for TCR beta sequencing. The Qiagen DNeasy Blood Extraction Kit was used to extract genomic DNA from the blood cell samples. This clone was observed a handful of times. Its specific antigen is unknown. The input lacks base qualities; no much larger clone sits a single base away.

The TCR sequence derives from a man in his fifties in good health and CMV-seronegative. The rearrangement joined TRBV9 to TRBJ2-3; the D gene remains uncertain. Specimen: PBMCs. The DNA sequence is TGTGCCAGCAGCGTAGATCCCTCCCGCGGCACAGATACGCAGTATTTT. Its coded protein is CASSVDPSRGTDTQYF.